This TCR beta chain is from a study of CD8 T cells in Susac syndrome. Study results and caveats: The authors acknowledged that their TCR sequencing and HLA analysis involved a relatively small number of individuals.

Random-hexamer reverse transcription was applied to roughly 0.45 to 1 ug RNA. Amplification of TCR beta CDR3 across 54 Vbeta and 13 Jbeta was performed with immunoSEQ multiplex PCR. TCRdb re-analysed the immunoSEQ multiplex PCR reads in MiXCR, keeping a single row per CDR3 protein. The table includes 250,000 to 350,000 distinct CDR3 sequences, approximately 90% detected once. Regarding this clonotype: The antigen remains unidentified.

This CDR3 has 14 residues. V lost 4 bases, J lost 3 bases, and 4 bases stayed unmatched. Germline V gene data show CDR1 as SGHNT and CDR2 as YYREEE (reference sequence). The clonotype originates from a human donor with multiple sclerosis. V gene TRBV5-4 combines with J gene TRBJ2-1, with TRBD1 matching 7 bases. Sequenced material: CD4+ T cells from PBMCs. Here the CDR3 DNA reads TGTGCCAGCAGCGCCGACAGGGTCTACAATGAGCAGTTCTTC. The encoded protein is CASSADRVYNEQFF. Complete variable domain (other parts from reference TRBV5-4 and TRBJ2-1): ETGVTQSPTHLIKTRGQQVTLRCSSQSGHNTVSWYQQALGQGPQFIFQYYREEENGRGNFPPRFSGLQFPNYSSELNVNALELDDSALYLCASSADRVYNEQFFGPGTRLTVL.